What follows are 29 T cell receptor beta chains derived from one specimen sequenced in a study of CD8 T cells in ankylosing spondylitis. A single record per CDR3 protein comes from TCRdb applying MiXCR to the 5' RACE reads. The data show 200,000 or so distinct CDR3 sequences, under 15% seen once. The sequencing input was blood, either unsorted or a sorted T cell fraction (not recorded which). These receptors all come from a female donor with ankylosing spondylitis or in good health (not recorded which).

As concerns this clonotype: A much larger clone differs from this one at a single base, so this may be a read error. The chain has TRBV6-1 and TRBJ2-3; 7 bases are shared with TRBD1. CDR1 and CDR2 (germline): MNHNS, SASEGT. The CDR3 contains 17 residues. The CDR3 DNA sequence: TGTGCCAGCGGAACCTTGACAGGGATCACGAGCACAGATATGCAGTATTTT. It codes for CASGTLTGITSTDMQYF.

This clonotype was observed at least ten times. V and J are TRBV2 and TRBJ2-1; TRBD1 might be the D (6 bases). Germline V lookup: CDR1 SNHLY, CDR2 FYNNEI. The CDR3 totals 11 residues. Between the trimmed V and J ends, which lost 6 bases and 12 bases, there was a span of 12 bases. The DNA for the CDR3 is TGTGCCAGCAGGCGGACAGTCGGGCAGTTCTTC. The encoded protein is CASRRTVGQFF.

A word on this clonotype: A read error may account for a junction end that differs from germline. The chain carries TRBV11-3 and TRBJ2-7, with D perhaps matching TRBD1 (6 bases). Germline V gene lookup returns CDR1 SGHNT and CDR2 YENEEA. The CDR3 has 17 residues. CDR3 residues: CAGSLDLRDVGGYEQYF. CDR3 DNA sequence: TGTGCCGGCAGCTTAGATCTGAGGGACGTAGGGGGCTACGAGCAGTACTTC.

This sequence joins TRBV28 and TRBJ2-3, with D tentatively TRBD2 (6 bases). V was pared by 5 bases and J by 4 bases, with 13 bases between. The CDR3 extends over 14 amino acids. CDR1 is MDHEN, CDR2 SYDVKM, per germline. CDR3 region: CASSRGTFSDTQYF. The CDR3 nucleotides are TGTGCCAGCAGTCGGGGGACCTTTTCAGATACGCAGTATTTT.

Many counts were recorded for this clonotype. The chain is built from TRBV18 and TRBJ2-1; 8 bases fit TRBD2. The CDR3 has 15 residues. V shed 3 bases and J 8 bases; nucleotides not matched to a gene: 9. CDR1 and CDR2 from the germline V gene are KGHSH and LQKENI. This CDR3 reads CASSPGTRNVDEQFF. The DNA for the CDR3 is TGTGCCAGCTCACCCGGGACTAGAAATGTCGATGAGCAGTTCTTC.

This clonotype was counted ten times or more. The chain employs TRBV20-1 and TRBJ2-1, with D tentatively TRBD1 or TRBD2 (5 bases each). The CDR3 length is 14 residues. Trimming pared 5 bases from V and 2 bases from J, leaving 13 bases between. Germline V gives CDR1 DFQATT, CDR2 SNEGSKA (reference sequence). The CDR3 nucleotides are TGCAGTGCTTCCGGGACCGGGACCTACAATGAGCAGTTCTTC. This translates into CSASGTGTYNEQFF.

Points on this clonotype: This may be a read error, as it is one base from a much larger clone. CDR3 sequence: CASRLQSYEQNF. As DNA, the CDR3 is TGTGCCAGCAGACTGCAATCCTACGAGCAGAACTTC. V gene TRBV2 combines with J gene TRBJ2-7, with unresolved D. CDR1 and CDR2 from the germline V gene are SNHLY and FYNNEI. There are 12 residues in the CDR3. Full variable domain (remainder filled in from reference TRBV2 and TRBJ2-7): EPEVTQTPSHQVTQMGQEVILRCVPISNHLYFYWYRQILGQKVEFLVSFYNNEISEKSEIFDDQFSVERPDGSNFTLKIRSTKLEDSAMYFCASRLQSYEQNFGPGTRLTVT.

This clonotype was observed many times. The chain employs TRBV28 and TRBJ2-5; 12 positions agree with TRBD2. Germline V gene data show CDR1 as MDHEN and CDR2 as SYDVKM. This CDR3 is 16 amino acids long. V was clipped by 2 bases and J by 1 base; unmatched bases: 2. CDR3 sequence (DNA): TGTGCCAGCAGTTTAATGGGACTAGCGGGCCAAGAGACCCAGTACTTC. Translating it yields CASSLMGLAGQETQYF.

The chain uses TRBV12-3 or TRBV12-4 and TRBJ2-4; D may be TRBD2 (6 bases). Trimming stripped 1 base from V and 0 bases from J, with 10 bases between. CDR3 length: 16 residues. In nucleotides, the CDR3 is TGTGCCAGCAGTTTAGGCGGGGAGATAGCCAAAAACATTCAGTACTTC. This gives the protein CASSLGGEIAKNIQYF.

On this clonotype itself: A much larger clonotype is one base distant, so this may be a read error. The CDR3 DNA reads TGTGCCAGCAGCTTTTTTATTAATGGGCAGTTCTTC. The encoded protein is CASSFFINGQFF. The chain uses TRBV7-9 and TRBJ2-1; D remains ambiguous. Germline V gives CDR1 SEHNR, CDR2 FQNEAQ (reference sequence). The length of the CDR3 is 12 residues.

The sample holds many counts of this clonotype. The CDR3 reads CASSSRQGGDTEAFF. The CDR3 DNA reads as TGCGCCAGCAGCTCTCGACAGGGGGGAGACACTGAAGCTTTCTTT. This rearrangement joins TRBV5-1 to TRBJ1-1, with TRBD1 matching over 9 bases. This CDR3 spans 15 amino acids. The ends lost 3 bases at V and 3 bases at J; junction bases unmatched: 6. Germline assignment: CDR1 SGHRS and CDR2 YFSETQ.

For the CDR3, the DNA is TGTGCAGTTGGGGGAGGGAGTGGCGAGCAGTACTTC. Its translation is CAVGGGSGEQYF. The chain has TRBV7-9 and TRBJ2-7, with 7 positions matching TRBD2. There are 12 residues in the CDR3. The germline V gene encodes CDR1 SEHNR and CDR2 FQNEAQ (reference sequence). Based on the CDR3 plus reference TRBV7-9 and TRBJ2-7, the full variable domain is DTGVSQNPRHKITKRGQNVTFRCDPISEHNRLYWYRQTLGQGPEFLTYFQNEAQLEKSRLLSDRFSAERPKGSFSTLEIQRTEQGDSAMYLCAVGGGSGEQYFGPGTRLTVT.

This clonotype was picked up a small number of times. The chain has TRBV11-2 and TRBJ2-2; 8 nucleotides match TRBD1. The V segment lost 5 bases and the J segment 4 bases; nucleotides outside the gene matches: 9. Germline V gene sequence: CDR1 SGHAT, CDR2 FQNNGV. This CDR3 has 16 residues. As DNA, the CDR3 is TGTGCCAGCAGCCCGGGACAGGTAGCTAGCACCGGGGAGCTGTTTTTT. This gives the protein CASSPGQVASTGELFF.

The chain uses TRBV7-2 and TRBJ2-2; 8 bases agree with TRBD1. The CDR3 is made up of 14 amino acids. J gave up 0 bases and V 7 bases, and 1 base lay outside the gene matches. Germline lookup yields CDR1 SGHTA and CDR2 FQGNSA. The CDR3 DNA follows: TGTGCCAGCAAGGGACAGGCGAACACCGGGGAGCTGTTTTTT. Protein: CASKGQANTGELFF.

The chain employs TRBV20-1 and TRBJ2-7; TRBD2 matches at 9 bases. The CDR3 is made up of 16 amino acids. V lost 3 bases and J lost 3; bases outside the gene matches: 12. The germline gives CDR1 DFQATT, CDR2 SNEGSKA (reference sequence). The CDR3, as DNA: TGCAGTGCTAGCGCAATCGGACGAGCGGGAGGCTACGAGCAGTACTTC. Protein product: CSASAIGRAGGYEQYF.

This clonotype was found a few times. The V gene is TRBV11-1, the J gene TRBJ2-3, with D possibly being TRBD1 (5 bases). This CDR3 is 13 amino acids long. Trimming left V 7 bases short and J 3 bases short, with 11 bases between. The V gene's germline CDR1 is SGHAT and CDR2 FQDESV (reference sequence). The chain's CDR3 is CASNPKGTDTQYF. For the CDR3, the DNA is TGTGCCAGCAACCCGAAGGGGACAGATACGCAGTATTTT.

The J gene is TRBJ2-4, the V gene TRBV5-1; TRBD2 is a possible D gene (6 bases). The V end was cut by 6 bases, the J end by 6 bases, with 22 bases between. This CDR3 region has 16 residues. Germline assignment: CDR1 SGHRS and CDR2 YFSETQ. In nucleotides, the CDR3 is TGCGCCAGCACGCCGGGAGTCCCCCTCGGGGGAAACATTCAGTACTTC. The encoded protein is CASTPGVPLGGNIQYF.

The chain employs TRBV30 and TRBJ2-6; D unresolved. Germline V lookup: CDR1 GTSNPN, CDR2 SVGIG (reference sequence). Trimming removed 1 base at V and 6 bases at J, with 10 bases between. This CDR3 spans 14 amino acids. In DNA form, the CDR3 reads TGTGCCTGGAGTGCCCTCCGTGTGGCCAACGTCCTGACTTTC. Translated, it gives CAWSALRVANVLTF.

This clonotype was recorded many times. The J gene is TRBJ2-1, the V gene TRBV6-5; weak D call: TRBD2 (6 bases). Deletions cut 2 bases from V and 7 bases from J, with 12 bases between. This CDR3 has 14 residues. CDR1 and CDR2 from the germline V gene are MNHEY and SVGAGI. In DNA, the CDR3 is TGTGCCAGCAGTTACACTCTAGCGAGGAATGAGCAGTTCTTC. Translating it yields CASSYTLARNEQFF.

As concerns this clonotype: A much larger clone sits a single nucleotide away, making a read error possible. This sequence joins TRBV20-1 and TRBJ2-1; D is possibly TRBD2 (5 bases). CDR1 is DFQATT, CDR2 SNEGSKA, per germline (reference sequence). The CDR3 spans 12 residues. CDR3 protein: CSTSLANNEQFF. The CDR3 DNA sequence: TGCAGTACTAGTTTGGCCAACAATGAGCAGTTCTTC.

This clonotype was found many times. This rearrangement joins TRBV27 to TRBJ2-7; D is unclear. The CDR3 sequence is 15 residues long. The germline V gene has CDR1 MNHEY and CDR2 SMNVEV (reference sequence). The V and J ends lost 0 bases and 5 bases respectively, with 14 bases between them. The CDR3 region has the DNA TGTGCCAGCAGTTTATCAGTCGCTGCTAGAAACGAGCAGTACTTC. This codes for CASSLSVAARNEQYF.

This clonotype was observed many times. The chain has TRBV15 and TRBJ1-1; the D gene is possibly TRBD1 (5 bases). CDR1 LNHNV and CDR2 YYDKDF come from the germline V gene (reference sequence). The CDR3 consists of 14 residues. Trimming pared 0 bases from V and 5 bases from J, leaving 10 bases between. In nucleotides, the CDR3 is TGTGCCACCAGCAGAGATAGGGGCCGGACTGAAGCTTTCTTT. It translates to CATSRDRGRTEAFF. The full variable domain, its missing parts supplied by reference TRBV15 and TRBJ1-1, is DAMVIQNPRYQVTQFGKPVTLSCSQTLNHNVMYWYQQKSSQAPKLLFHYYDKDFNNEADTPDNFQSRRPNTSFCFLDIRSPGLGDTAMYLCATSRDRGRTEAFFGQGTRLTVV.

The V call is TRBV7-3, the J call TRBJ2-1; a weak D match, TRBD1 (6 bases). Germline V lookup: CDR1 SGHTA, CDR2 FQGTGA. This CDR3 is built from 18 residues. The V end lost 5 bases, the J end lost 7 bases, and 27 bases lay between the germline ends. CDR3 sequence reads: CASSPKGVRAATGNEQFF. The CDR3 bases are TGTGCCAGCAGCCCGAAGGGGGTCAGGGCGGCAACCGGGAATGAGCAGTTCTTC.

V gene TRBV7-2 combines with J gene TRBJ2-2, with D tentatively TRBD1 (6 bases). V lost 5 bases and J lost 1, with 17 bases in between. Germline V CDR1 and CDR2: SGHTA, FQGNSA. The CDR3 spans 17 residues. The CDR3 here is CASSTQTGTRNTGELFF. CDR3 in DNA: TGTGCCAGCAGCACTCAAACCGGGACAAGGAACACCGGGGAGCTGTTTTTT. Drawing the rest from reference TRBV7-2 and TRBJ2-2, the complete variable domain is GAGVSQSPSNKVTEKGKDVELRCDPISGHTALYWYRQSLGQGLEFLIYFQGNSAPDKSGLPSDRFSAERTGGSVSTLTIQRTQQEDSAVYLCASSTQTGTRNTGELFFGEGSRLTVL.

The chain combines TRBV20-1 with TRBJ2-1, with 8 bases identical to TRBD2. The J segment lost 1 base and the V segment lost 6 bases, leaving 2 bases of the junction unmatched. Germline assignment: CDR1 DFQATT and CDR2 SNEGSKA (reference sequence). CDR3 length: 13 residues. CDR3 in amino acids: CSALAVSYNEQFF. The CDR3 nucleotides read TGCAGTGCACTAGCGGTGTCCTACAATGAGCAGTTCTTC.

The chain links TRBV5-5 to TRBJ2-7; TRBD1 aligns across 9 bases. V trimming: 6 bases; J trimming: 6 bases; junction bases outside the gene matches: 10. Per the germline V gene, CDR1 is SGHKS and CDR2 is YYEKEE (reference sequence). CDR3 length: 14 amino acids. CDR3: CASTFEGQGLEQYF. The CDR3 nucleotides are TGTGCCAGCACCTTCGAGGGACAGGGTCTCGAGCAGTACTTC.

This clonotype was detected ten times or more. Here the CDR3 DNA reads TGTGCCAGCAGCTCCACGAGGGGGATCAGGTATGAGCAGTTCTTC. Amino acids: CASSSTRGIRYEQFF. The V call is TRBV7-2, the J call TRBJ2-1; D is perhaps TRBD1 (6 bases). The V end was cut by 4 bases, the J end by 8 bases, with 18 bases between. CDR3 length: 15 amino acids. Germline lookup yields CDR1 SGHTA and CDR2 FQGNSA.

A note on this clonotype: Possible read error: a much larger clone is one base away. This chain joins TRBV12-3 or TRBV12-4 and TRBJ2-7; possibly TRBD2 for D (5 bases). The J call is uncertain, as TRBJ2-1 better fits the DNA end. The CDR3 totals 13 residues. CDR3 nucleotide sequence: TGTGCCAGCAGTCAAAACGGACTCTACGAGCAGTTCTTC. This encodes CASSQNGLYEQFF.

Of note for this clonotype: A clone one base away is much larger, so this may be a read error. V is TRBV12-3 or TRBV12-4 and J is TRBJ1-1; tentative D call: TRBD1 (5 bases). The CDR3 loop spans 14 amino acids. V was pared by 6 bases and J by 3 bases, with 14 bases between. The CDR3 DNA reads as TGTGCCAGCAGAGAGCAGGGTTTGGACACTGAAGCTTTCTTT. Its protein is CASREQGLDTEAFF.